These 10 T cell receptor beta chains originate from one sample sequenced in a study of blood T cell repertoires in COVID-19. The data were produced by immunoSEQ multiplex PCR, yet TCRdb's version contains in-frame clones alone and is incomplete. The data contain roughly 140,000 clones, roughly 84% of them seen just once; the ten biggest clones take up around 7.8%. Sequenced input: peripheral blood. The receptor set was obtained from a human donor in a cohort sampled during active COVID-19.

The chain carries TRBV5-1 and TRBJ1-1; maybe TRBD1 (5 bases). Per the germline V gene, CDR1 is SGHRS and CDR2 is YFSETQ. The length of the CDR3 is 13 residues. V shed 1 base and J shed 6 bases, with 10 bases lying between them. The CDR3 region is CASSLLGGAEAFF. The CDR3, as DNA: TGCGCCAGCAGCTTGCTTGGGGGGGCTGAAGCTTTCTTT.

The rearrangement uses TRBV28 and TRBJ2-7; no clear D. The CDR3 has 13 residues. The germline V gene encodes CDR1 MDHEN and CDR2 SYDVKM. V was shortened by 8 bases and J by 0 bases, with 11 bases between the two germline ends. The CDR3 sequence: CASGQQSSYEQYF. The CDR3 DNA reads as TGTGCCAGCGGGCAGCAAAGCTCCTACGAGCAGTACTTC.

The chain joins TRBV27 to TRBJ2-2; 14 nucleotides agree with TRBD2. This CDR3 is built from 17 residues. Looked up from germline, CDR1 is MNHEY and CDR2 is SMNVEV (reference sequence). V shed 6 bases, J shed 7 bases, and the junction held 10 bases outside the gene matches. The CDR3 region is CASRIRLAGGLGGELFF. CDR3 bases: TGTGCCAGCAGAATCCGACTAGCGGGGGGGCTCGGCGGGGAGCTGTTTTTT.

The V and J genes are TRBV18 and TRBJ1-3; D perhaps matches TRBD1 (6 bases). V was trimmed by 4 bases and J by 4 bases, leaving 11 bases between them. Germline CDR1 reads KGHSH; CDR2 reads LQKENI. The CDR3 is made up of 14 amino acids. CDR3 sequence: CASSLTGNGNTIYF. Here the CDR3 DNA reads TGTGCCAGCTCACTAACAGGGAACGGAAACACCATATATTTT. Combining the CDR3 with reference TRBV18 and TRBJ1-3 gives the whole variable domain NAGVMQNPRHLVRRRGQEARLRCSPMKGHSHVYWYRQLPEEGLKFMVYLQKENIIDESGMPKERFSAEFPKEGPSILRIQQVVRGDSAAYFCASSLTGNGNTIYFGEGSWLTVV.

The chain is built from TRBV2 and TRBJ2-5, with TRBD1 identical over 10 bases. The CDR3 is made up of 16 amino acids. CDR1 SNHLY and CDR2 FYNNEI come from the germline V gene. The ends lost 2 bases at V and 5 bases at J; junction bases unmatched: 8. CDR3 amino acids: CASSEMRQGAGETQYF. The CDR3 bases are TGTGCCAGCAGTGAAATGAGACAGGGGGCAGGGGAGACCCAGTACTTC.

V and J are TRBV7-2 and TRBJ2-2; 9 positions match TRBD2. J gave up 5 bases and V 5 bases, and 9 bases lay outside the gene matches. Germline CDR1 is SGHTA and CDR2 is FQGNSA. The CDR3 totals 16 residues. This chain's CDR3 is CASSTRTSVQTGELFF. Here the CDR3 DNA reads TGTGCCAGCAGCACCCGGACTAGCGTACAGACCGGGGAGCTGTTTTTT.

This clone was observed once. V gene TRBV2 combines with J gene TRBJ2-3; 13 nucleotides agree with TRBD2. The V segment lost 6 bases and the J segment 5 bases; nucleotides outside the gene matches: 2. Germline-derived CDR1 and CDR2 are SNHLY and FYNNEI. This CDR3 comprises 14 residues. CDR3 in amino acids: CASRGTSGVDTQYF. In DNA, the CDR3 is TGTGCCAGCAGGGGGACTAGCGGGGTAGATACGCAGTATTTT.

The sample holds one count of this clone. CDR3 sequence reads: CATSLGGGGETQYF. DNA for the CDR3: TGTGCCACCAGTCTCGGGGGGGGTGGAGAGACCCAGTACTTC. This sequence joins TRBV24-1 and TRBJ2-5, with 8 bases lining up with TRBD2. Losses at the gene ends were 6 bases for V and 4 bases for J; bases not matched to a gene: 6. Per the germline V gene, CDR1 is KGHDR and CDR2 is SFDVKD. The CDR3 loop spans 14 amino acids.

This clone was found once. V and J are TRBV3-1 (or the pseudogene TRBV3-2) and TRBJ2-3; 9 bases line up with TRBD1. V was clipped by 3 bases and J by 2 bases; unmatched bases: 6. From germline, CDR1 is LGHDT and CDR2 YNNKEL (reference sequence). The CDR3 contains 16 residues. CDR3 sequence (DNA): TGTGCCAGCAGCCAGCCGGGACAGGGATACACAGATACGCAGTATTTT. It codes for CASSQPGQGYTDTQYF.

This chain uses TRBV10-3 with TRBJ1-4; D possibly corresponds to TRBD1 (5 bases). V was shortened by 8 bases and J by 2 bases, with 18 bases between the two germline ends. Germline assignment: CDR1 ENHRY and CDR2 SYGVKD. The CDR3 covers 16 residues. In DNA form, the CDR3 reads TGTGCCATCCTTGAAGGGAGGGGACTCACTAATGAAAAACTGTTTTTT. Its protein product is CAILEGRGLTNEKLFF.